This is a list of T cell receptor beta chains from one sample in a study of T-cell memory formation after mild COVID-19. Using its own MiXCR run on the 5' RACE reads, TCRdb lists one record per CDR3 protein. Among roughly 150,000 distinct CDR3 sequences listed, roughly 13% were seen once. Sequencing was performed on PBMCs or a T cell subset sorted from them (not recorded which). The receptors were sampled from a man between 18 and 29 years old who had mild COVID-19 (a few samples of this study predate the infection). Cell type and time point are not known. Each CDR3 is given with its conserved first and last residue. The D gene is left open where the match is weak. Expanded clones get a size class; other rows say once, few or many, or leave the size out.

length | J | size | D | V | DNA | CDR3
14 | TRBJ2-7 | - | TRBD1 | TRBV4-1 | TGCGCCAGCAGCCAAGCTATTGCAGGGGGCGAGCAGTACTTC | CASSQAIAGGEQYF
15 | TRBJ2-1 | many | - | TRBV18 | TGTGCCAGCTCACCTTCGGCTTCCTCCTACAATGAGCAGTTCTTC | CASSPSASSYNEQFF
16 | TRBJ2-5 | few | - | TRBV7-3 | TGTGCCAGCAGCTTATTGGGTAGCGGAGGGCAAGAGACCCAGTACTTC | CASSLLGSGGQETQYF
17 | TRBJ2-3 | - | TRBD2 | TRBV5-1 | TGCGCCAGCAGCTTGGTCGGGGGGGGCCCTCGCACAGATACGCAGTATTTT | CASSLVGGGPRTDTQYF
14 | TRBJ1-1 | - | - | TRBV7-9 | TGTGCCAGCAGCAATAGGGCAGGGGACACTGAAGCTTTCTTT | CASSNRAGDTEAFF
14 | TRBJ2-3 | - | - | TRBV20-1 | - | CSASVGPGTDTQYF
17 | TRBJ1-6 | - | TRBD1 | TRBV4-2 | TGTGCCAGCAGCCAAGCGAAAGACAGGGCCTATAATTCACCCCTCCACTTT | CASSQAKDRAYNSPLHF
14 | TRBJ2-3 | - | TRBD2 | TRBV5-1 | TGCGCCAGCAGCCGGGGACTAGCGCTTGATACGCAGTATTTT | CASSRGLALDTQYF
14 | TRBJ1-3 | few | - | TRBV6-6 | TGTGCCCATGCGCCAGGGGAACCTGGAAACACCATATATTTT | CAHAPGEPGNTIYF
13 | TRBJ2-7 | - | - | TRBV29-1 | TGCAGCGTTGGGAGGCTCGACCCCGGCGAGCAGTACTTC | CSVGRLDPGEQYF
17 | TRBJ2-1 | - | TRBD1 | TRBV19 | TGTGCCAGTAGTTCCCTGAGGGGGCGCCTGGATTACAATGAGCAGTTCTTC | CASSSLRGRLDYNEQFF
16 | TRBJ2-3 | few | - | TRBV4-1 | TGCGCCAGCAGCCAAGATTGGCCCCTCAGCACAGATACGCAGTATTTT | CASSQDWPLSTDTQYF
15 | TRBJ1-3 | few | - | TRBV7-9 | TGTGCCAGCAGCATCAACACCAACTCTGGAAACACCATATATTTT | CASSINTNSGNTIYF
16 | TRBJ2-3 | - | - | TRBV7-2 | TGTGCCAGCAGCTTCCGTCCGGCCAAGACCACAGATACGCAGTATTTT | CASSFRPAKTTDTQYF
13 | TRBJ1-1 | few | - | TRBV28 | TGTGCCAGCAGGCCCGGGACGCGGGTAGGAGCTTTCTTT | CASRPGTRVGAFF
14 | TRBJ1-2 | - | - | TRBV27 | TGTGCCAGCAGTTTCCGGGCCACCTCCTATGGCTACACCTTC | CASSFRATSYGYTF
16 | TRBJ2-5 | many | - | TRBV7-2 | TGTGCCAGCAGTTTCCCTTACGCAGGGGGGAGAGAGACCCAGTACTTC | CASSFPYAGGRETQYF
12 | TRBJ2-5 | many | - | TRBV12-3/TRBV12-4 | TGTGCCAGCAGCCGTATAAAAGAGACCCAGTACTTC | CASSRIKETQYF
14 | TRBJ2-5 | few | TRBD2 | TRBV18 | TGTGCCAGCTCACCACCAGCGGGGGCCTCCACCCAGTACTTC | CASSPPAGASTQYF
15 | TRBJ1-5 | - | - | TRBV7-4 | TGTGCCAGCAGCTGCGGACAGCTTTTTGAATGGCCCCAGCATTTT | CASSCGQLFEWPQHF
14 | TRBJ2-5 | many | TRBD1 | TRBV7-2 | TGTGCCAGCAGCCCGAGGACAGGGCAAGAGACCCAGTACTTC | CASSPRTGQETQYF
13 | TRBJ2-3 | - | - | TRBV5-1 | TGCGCCAGCAGCGAGGCCTTCACAGATACGCAGTATTTT | CASSEAFTDTQYF
12 | TRBJ2-5 | few | - | TRBV5-1 | TGCGCCAGCGGAAACCTGCAAGAGACCCAGTACTTC | CASGNLQETQYF
14 | TRBJ1-1 | few | - | TRBV6-2/TRBV6-3 | TGTGCCAGCAAAAACGGGGGATTGAACACTGAAGCTTTCTTT | CASKNGGLNTEAFF
12 | TRBJ2-1 | - | - | TRBV4-2 | TGTGCCAGCAGCCAAGACGGACTGGGGCAGTTCTTC | CASSQDGLGQFF
16 | TRBJ2-5 | - | TRBD2 | TRBV15 | TGTGCCACCAGCAGCCAAAGCGGGGGACCGAAAGAGACCCAGTACTTC | CATSSQSGGPKETQYF
13 | TRBJ2-3 | few | - | TRBV23-1 | TGCGCCAGCAGTCAACTCCCCAGGGATACGCAGTATTTT | CASSQLPRDTQYF
15 | TRBJ2-1 | many | TRBD2 | TRBV5-1 | TGCGCCAGCAGCCACGGGACTAGTAACACGGATGAGCAGTTCTTC | CASSHGTSNTDEQFF
15 | TRBJ1-1 | - | TRBD1 | TRBV28 | TGTGCCAGCAGTGACAGGGGGGCCGGGAACACTGAAGCTTTCTTT | CASSDRGAGNTEAFF
14 | TRBJ1-1 | - | - | TRBV6-5 | TGTGCCAGCAGTTACGGGGTCCTGAACACTGAAGCTTTCTTT | CASSYGVLNTEAFF
12 | TRBJ2-1 | - | - | TRBV30 | TGTGCCTGGAGTCTGGTGGGGGGCGAGCAGTTCTTC | CAWSLVGGEQFF
15 | TRBJ1-2 | - | TRBD1 | TRBV7-2 | TGTGCCAGCAGCCTATATACAGGGGGCGCCTATGGCTACACCTTC | CASSLYTGGAYGYTF
17 | TRBJ2-3 | - | TRBD2 | TRBV4-3 | TGCGCCAGCAGCCAAGACCCTACTAGCGGGGAAACAGATACGCAGTATTTT | CASSQDPTSGETDTQYF
16 | TRBJ1-1 | - | - | TRBV28 | TGTGCCAGCAGTTCCCCCACGGGACATGGGACTAATGAAGCTTTCTTT | CASSSPTGHGTNEAFF
19 | TRBJ1-4 | few | TRBD1 | TRBV7-9 | TGTGCCAGCAGCCGTCGACAGGGTGGCCGCATTCCTGGAGATGAAAAACTGTTTTTT | CASSRRQGGRIPGDEKLFF
10 | TRBJ2-1 | - | - | TRBV7-3 | TGTGCCAGCAGCTTCGGTGGGCAGTTCTTC | CASSFGGQFF
12 | TRBJ2-7 | - | TRBD2 | TRBV6-5 | TGTGCCAGCAGTCGGGGGGACTACGAGCAGTACTTC | CASSRGDYEQYF
15 | TRBJ1-5 | - | - | TRBV20-1 | TGCAGTGCTAGAGATCCAGCGGTGGGTGATCAGCCCCAGCATTTT | CSARDPAVGDQPQHF
11 | TRBJ1-1 | - | - | TRBV10-3 | TGTGCCACGCTGGGTAACACTGAAGCTTTCTTT | CATLGNTEAFF
13 | TRBJ2-5 | many | TRBD2 | TRBV18 | TGTGCCAGCTCGACGGGACTAGCGACTACCCAGTACTTC | CASSTGLATTQYF
14 | TRBJ2-2 | - | - | TRBV20-1 | TGCAGTGCTAGAAGTCCAGAGATCACCGGGGAGCTGTTTTTT | CSARSPEITGELFF
12 | TRBJ1-2 | few | - | TRBV20-1 | TGCAGTGCTGCAAGCTGGGGACAAAGTCTCACCTTC | CSAASWGQSLTF
14 | TRBJ1-1 | - | - | TRBV9 | TGTGCCAGCAGCGTATTGGGCTCGAACACTGAAGCTTTCTTT | CASSVLGSNTEAFF
15 | TRBJ1-5 | - | - | TRBV7-2 | TGTGCCAGCAGCGTTAGACGGGGTCAGGTTCAGCCCCAGCATTTT | CASSVRRGQVQPQHF
14 | TRBJ2-5 | - | - | TRBV25-1 | TGTGCCAGCAGTGATGTGGGGGTTGGGGAGACCCAGTACTTC | CASSDVGVGETQYF
14 | TRBJ1-6 | - | - | TRBV7-2 | TGTGCCAGCAGCCCGGGACGGGTGAATTCACCCCTCCACTTT | CASSPGRVNSPLHF
14 | TRBJ2-3 | - | - | TRBV5-1 | TGCGCCAGCAGAGGTAGTCCCGGCACAGATACGCAGTATTTT | CASRGSPGTDTQYF